The source of this TCR beta chain is a study of T-cell reconstitution after alpha-beta-depleted transplantation in children. The TCRbeta library incorporated unique molecular identifiers. TCRdb passed the PCR reads through MiXCR, listing each CDR3 protein once. Of about 500,000 distinct CDR3 sequences in the sample, over 25% were seen once. This clonotype has more than one count but fewer than ten. Trimming left V 4 bases short and J 0 bases short, with 9 bases between. Germline V gene data show CDR1 as SQVTM and CDR2 as ANQGSEA. The CDR3 spans 14 residues. The chain is built from TRBV29-1 and TRBJ2-2; D is possibly TRBD2 (6 bases). The sequence was obtained from a human donor who donated a stem cell graft to a child with aplastic anemia. Sequenced here: PBMCs from the stem cell graft donor, sampled from the stem cell graft. The CDR3 spells CSVGGESNTGELFF. CDR3 sequence (DNA): TGCAGCGTTGGGGGGGAGTCGAACACCGGGGAGCTGTTTTTT.